Listed below are T cell receptor beta chains from one sample, sequenced in a study of cytomegalovirus exposure and HLA in healthy donors. TCRdb's copy holds only in-frame clones and misses some; the assay was immunoSEQ multiplex PCR. The sample holds about 160,000 clones, roughly 96% seen once. The sequenced sample consisted of PBMCs. The receptors here all came from a young woman in good health and CMV-seronegative. Each CDR3 is given with its conserved first and last residue. D genes are given only for firm matches. A row's size may be missing; if present it is once, few, many or a size class.

NA	TRBV18	TRBJ1-5	TRBD1	CASSPDRFNQPQHF	TGTGCCAGCTCACCGGACAGGTTCAATCAGCCCCAGCATTTT
NA	TRBV4-1	TRBJ2-1	NA	CASSQEGQGQFF	TGCGCCAGCAGCCAAGAAGGTCAGGGGCAGTTCTTC
NA	TRBV11-3	TRBJ2-2	NA	CASSLRGNTGELFF	TGTGCCAGCAGCTTAAGGGGGAACACCGGGGAGCTGTTTTTT
NA	TRBV25-1	TRBJ2-2	TRBD1	CASSDPGQGITGELFF	TGTGCCAGCAGTGATCCGGGACAGGGAATCACCGGGGAGCTGTTTTTT
NA	TRBV5-1	TRBJ2-1	NA	CASSSSVAVSYNEQFF	TGCGCCAGCAGCTCGTCCGTAGCGGTTTCCTACAATGAGCAGTTCTTC
NA	TRBV7-2	TRBJ1-2	NA	CASSLALQTKGGYGYTF	TGTGCCAGCAGCTTAGCGCTACAGACTAAGGGTGGCTATGGCTACACCTTC
NA	TRBV5-4	TRBJ2-7	NA	CASSTPRQGTNEQYF	TGTGCCAGCAGCACCCCTCGTCAGGGGACAAACGAGCAGTACTTC
once	TRBV18	TRBJ2-5	TRBD1	CASSPTGKETQYF	TGTGCCAGCTCGCCGACAGGGAAAGAGACCCAGTACTTC
NA	TRBV9	TRBJ2-3	NA	CASSVGGYPTGTSTDTQYF	TGTGCCAGCAGCGTAGGGGGGTACCCTACGGGGACTAGCACAGATACGCAGTATTTT
NA	TRBV6-1	TRBJ1-5	NA	CASSELLRTVQPQHF	TGTGCCAGCAGTGAACTTCTTCGGACAGTTCAGCCCCAGCATTTT
NA	TRBV6-4	TRBJ1-1	TRBD1	CASTGTGVNTEAFF	TGTGCGAGCACAGGGACAGGCGTGAACACTGAAGCTTTCTTT
NA	TRBV7-9	TRBJ2-1	TRBD2	CASTVLAGGDEQFF	TGTGCCAGCACCGTACTAGCGGGGGGTGATGAGCAGTTCTTC
NA	TRBV4-1	TRBJ2-7	NA	CASSQDSAPYEQYF	TGCGCCAGCAGCCAAGATAGTGCACCCTACGAGCAGTACTTC
once	TRBV30	TRBJ2-1	NA	CAWTKPSSYNEQFF	TGTGCCTGGACTAAACCGAGCTCCTACAATGAGCAGTTCTTC
NA	TRBV7-6	TRBJ2-3	TRBD2	CASAVAGGSTDTQYF	TGTGCCAGCGCCGTAGCGGGGGGTAGCACAGATACGCAGTATTTT
NA	TRBV7-6	TRBJ1-6	NA	CASSSGSGSPLHF	TGTGCCAGCAGCTCAGGGTCGGGTTCACCCCTCCACTTT
NA	TRBV11-2	TRBJ1-1	NA	CASSRTGQGGIAFF	TGTGCCAGCAGCAGAACAGGTCAGGGAGGCATAGCTTTCTTT
NA	TRBV7-3	TRBJ2-3	TRBD2	CASSLSGAGGPADTQYF	TGTGCCAGCAGCTTATCTGGGGCGGGGGGGCCGGCAGATACGCAGTATTTT
NA	TRBV5-1	TRBJ2-3	NA	CASSHAGAEDTQYF	TGCGCCAGCAGCCACGCGGGGGCGGAAGATACGCAGTATTTT
NA	TRBV6-1	TRBJ2-1	NA	CASSEVLAEYNEQFF	TGTGCCAGCAGTGAAGTATTGGCGGAGTACAATGAGCAGTTCTTC
NA	TRBV11-3	TRBJ2-3	NA	CASKIPLGFSTDTQYF	TGTGCCAGCAAAATTCCGCTAGGCTTTAGCACAGATACGCAGTATTTT
NA	TRBV6-4	TRBJ2-5	NA	CARILRGVQETQYF	TGTGCCAGAATACTCAGGGGGGTTCAAGAGACCCAGTACTTC
NA	TRBV27	TRBJ1-5	NA	CASSTLQGIGQPQHF	TGTGCCAGCAGTACCCTACAGGGTATTGGGCAGCCCCAGCATTTT
NA	TRBV2	TRBJ2-2	NA	CASSEVRSPGELFF	TGTGCCAGCAGTGAGGTCAGGTCACCCGGGGAGCTGTTTTTT
once	TRBV7-8	TRBJ2-1	NA	CASSLDSYNEQFF	TGTGCCAGCAGCTTAGACTCGTACAATGAGCAGTTCTTC
NA	TRBV29-1	TRBJ1-5	NA	CSAGGVGPQHF	TGCAGCGCCGGAGGGGTGGGGCCCCAGCATTTT
NA	TRBV5-6	TRBJ2-5	TRBD2	CASSCQERTSGGQETQYF	TGTGCCAGCAGCTGCCAAGAGAGGACTAGCGGGGGGCAAGAGACCCAGTACTTC
NA	TRBV4-1	TRBJ2-3	TRBD2	CASSQRTSGGAGTDTQYF	TGCGCCAGCAGCCAGAGGACTAGCGGGGGGGCCGGCACAGATACGCAGTATTTT
NA	TRBV5-6	TRBJ2-2	NA	CASSLGANTGELFF	TGTGCCAGCAGCTTGGGGGCAAACACCGGGGAGCTGTTTTTT
NA	TRBV2	TRBJ2-2	TRBD1	CASSEVTMTGGTGELFF	TGTGCCAGCAGTGAAGTGACTATGACAGGGGGCACCGGGGAGCTGTTTTTT
NA	TRBV29-1	TRBJ2-7	NA	CSVRRGGYEQYF	TGCAGCGTGCGAAGAGGTGGGTACGAGCAGTACTTC
NA	TRBV12-5	TRBJ1-4	NA	CASGLVNSLPTNEKLFF	TGTGCTAGTGGTTTGGTAAACTCTCTACCAACTAATGAAAAACTGTTTTTT
NA	TRBV7-2	TRBJ2-1	NA	CASSLDSSAEQFF	TGTGCCAGCAGCTTAGATTCTAGCGCTGAGCAGTTCTTC
NA	TRBV4-3	TRBJ1-3	TRBD1	CASSRTGDSGNTIYF	TGCGCCAGCAGCCGGACAGGGGACTCTGGAAACACCATATATTTT
NA	TRBV2	TRBJ1-1	TRBD1	CASSDPGQGERAFF	TGTGCCAGCAGTGACCCCGGACAGGGGGAGCGGGCTTTCTTT
NA	TRBV30	TRBJ1-4	NA	CAWSERSRFGEKLFF	TGTGCCTGGAGCGAAAGATCCCGGTTCGGTGAAAAACTGTTTTTT
NA	TRBV9	TRBJ1-3	TRBD1	CASSPLGQGGSGNTIYF	TGTGCCAGCAGCCCGCTGGGACAGGGGGGCTCTGGAAACACCATATATTTT
NA	TRBV15	TRBJ2-7	TRBD2	CATSRGAPGRDVYEQYF	TGTGCCACCAGCAGAGGCGCCCCGGGGAGGGACGTCTACGAGCAGTACTTC
NA	TRBV6-5	TRBJ1-5	TRBD1	CASSYSGGVQPQHF	TGTGCCAGCAGTTACTCAGGGGGCGTTCAGCCCCAGCATTTT
once	TRBV18	TRBJ2-1	TRBD2	CASSPGTTYNEQFF	TGTGCCAGCTCACCCGGGACTACCTACAATGAGCAGTTCTTC